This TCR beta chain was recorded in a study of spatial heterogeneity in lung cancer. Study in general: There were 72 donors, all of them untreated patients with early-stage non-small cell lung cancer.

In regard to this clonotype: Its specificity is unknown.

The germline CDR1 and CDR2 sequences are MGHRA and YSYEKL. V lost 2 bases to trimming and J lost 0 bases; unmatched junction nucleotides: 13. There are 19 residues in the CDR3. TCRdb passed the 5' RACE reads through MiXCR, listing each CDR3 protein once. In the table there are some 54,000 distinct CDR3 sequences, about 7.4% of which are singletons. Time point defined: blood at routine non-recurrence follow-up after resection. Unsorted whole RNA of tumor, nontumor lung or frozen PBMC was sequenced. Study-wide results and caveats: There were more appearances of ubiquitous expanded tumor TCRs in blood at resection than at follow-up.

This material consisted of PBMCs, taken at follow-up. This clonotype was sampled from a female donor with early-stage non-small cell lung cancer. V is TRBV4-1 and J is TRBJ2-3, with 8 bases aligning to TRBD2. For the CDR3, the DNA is TGCGCCAGCAGCCAAAGGTGGGCTAGCGGGCGTTCTAGCACAGATACGCAGTATTTT. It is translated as CASSQRWASGRSSTDTQYF.